The 13 T cell receptor beta chains below all came from one sample that was sequenced in a study of T cell repertoires in cytomegalovirus infection. TCRdb itself ran the reads through MiXCR, one entry per CDR3 protein. The sample carries about 260,000 distinct CDR3 sequences, around 15% recorded once. The specimen sequenced was PBMCs. These receptor sequences come from a human donor in good health (CMV status not recorded). Some clones in this sample may be carry-over from other donors' samples.

This clonotype was recorded many times. This chain links TRBV7-3 with TRBJ2-5; no reliable D call. Trimming removed 0 bases at V and 2 bases at J, with 10 bases between. CDR1 SGHTA and CDR2 FQGTGA come from the germline V gene. The CDR3 has 15 amino acids. CDR3 DNA: TGTGCCAGCAGCTTAACGGGGTACAAACAAGAGACCCAGTACTTC. It encodes CASSLTGYKQETQYF. Filled out from reference TRBV7-3 and TRBJ2-5, the complete variable domain reads GAGVSQTPSNKVTEKGKYVELRCDPISGHTALYWYRQSLGQGPEFLIYFQGTGAADDSGLPNDRFFAVRPEGSVSTLKIQRTERGDSAVYLCASSLTGYKQETQYFGPGTRLLVL.

This clonotype was counted only a few times. This chain links TRBV29-1 with TRBJ2-7; 9 positions agree with TRBD1. The CDR3 contains 15 residues. With V trimmed by 6 bases and J by 2 bases, 11 bases remained unmatched. Germline-derived CDR1 and CDR2 are SQVTM and ANQGSEA. The CDR3 DNA is TGCAGCGTCCGGGACACAGGGGGCCGTGCCTACGAGCAGTACTTC. Its protein product is CSVRDTGGRAYEQYF.

Many counts were recorded for this clonotype. This chain connects TRBV7-3 to TRBJ1-2; 9 bases are shared with TRBD1. This CDR3 region has 14 residues. The germline V gene encodes CDR1 SGHTA and CDR2 FQGTGA. J gave up 8 bases and V 5 bases, and 9 bases lay outside the gene matches. The CDR3 is CASSPNGQGRGYTF. The CDR3 coding sequence is TGTGCCAGCAGCCCAAACGGACAGGGGCGAGGCTACACCTTC.

This clonotype has more than one count but fewer than ten. V and J are TRBV28 and TRBJ2-5; perhaps TRBD2 as D (5 bases). From germline, CDR1 is MDHEN and CDR2 SYDVKM. Trimming left V 6 bases short and J 2 bases short, with 19 bases between. The CDR3 runs 16 residues. As DNA, the CDR3 is TGTGCCAGCAGAGCTGGACTCAAGGACCTACAAGAGACCCAGTACTTC. Its protein is CASRAGLKDLQETQYF.

This clonotype was detected only once. The V gene is TRBV9, the J gene TRBJ2-1, with 7 bases aligning to TRBD2. The junction had 4 bases not matched to a gene; V was cut back by 0 bases and J by 4 bases. Germline V gene lookup returns CDR1 SGDLS and CDR2 YYNGEE. The CDR3 length is 15 residues. The chain's CDR3 is CASSVVVSGYNEQFF. The CDR3 bases are TGTGCCAGCAGCGTAGTGGTTAGCGGGTACAATGAGCAGTTCTTC.

The V and J genes are TRBV29-1 and TRBJ1-2, with a weak D call TRBD1 (6 bases). The CDR3 has 14 amino acids. Per germline, CDR1 SQVTM and CDR2 ANQGSEA. V was shortened by 5 bases and J by 2 bases, with 15 bases between the two germline ends. CDR3 bases: TGCAGCGTTTCCACCGGAACAGGGAACTATGGCTACACCTTC. Protein sequence: CSVSTGTGNYGYTF.

The V and J genes are TRBV12-3 or TRBV12-4 and TRBJ2-1; D is ambiguous. V gave up 6 bases and J gave up 9 bases, with 6 bases separating them. The CDR3 extends over 10 amino acids. In DNA, the CDR3 is TGTGCCAGCAGCAGGTTTGAGCAGTTCTTC. It codes for CASSRFEQFF.

The chain links TRBV28 to TRBJ2-5; 7 nucleotides line up with TRBD1. The length of the CDR3 is 15 residues. J lost 3 bases, V lost 4 bases, and 8 bases had no gene match. CDR1 MDHEN and CDR2 SYDVKM come from the germline V gene. In nucleotides, the CDR3 is TGTGCCAGCAGTTACGAACCGGGACAGAAAGAGACCCAGTACTTC. This gives the protein CASSYEPGQKETQYF.

The chain combines TRBV6-5 with TRBJ2-1, with D perhaps TRBD1 (7 bases). Germline loops: CDR1 MNHEY, CDR2 SVGAGI. There are 16 residues in the CDR3. V was trimmed by 4 bases and J by 10 bases, leaving 23 bases between them. In nucleotides, the CDR3 is TGTGCCAGCAGTTCCCGGTGGAGGGACAGTTCCAGGGAGCAGTTCTTC. The encoded protein is CASSSRWRDSSREQFF.

The sample holds one count of this clonotype. The CDR3 reads CASSDSREGGTGELFF. In DNA form, the CDR3 reads TGTGCCAGCAGTGACTCTAGAGAGGGAGGGACCGGGGAGCTGTTTTTT. The chain combines TRBV6-4 with TRBJ2-2; TRBD2 matches at 7 bases. The CDR3 runs to 16 residues. The germline gives CDR1 MRHNA, CDR2 SNTAGT. With 0 bases clipped from V and 5 bases from J, the junction kept 6 bases outside the gene matches.

Notes on this clonotype: A much larger clone lies one base from this, so it may be a read error. This chain links TRBV4-3 with TRBJ2-1; 7 bases agree with TRBD2. The CDR3 sequence is 16 residues long. Germline V lookup: CDR1 LGHNA, CDR2 YSLEER. The CDR3 nucleotides read TGCGCCAGCAGCCAAGATGCTAGCGGAGCCTACGATGAGCAGTTCTTC. Translated, it gives CASSQDASGAYDEQFF.

This chain joins TRBV20-1 and TRBJ1-2; D unresolved. The length of the CDR3 is 13 residues. Germline CDR1 DFQATT, CDR2 SNEGSKA (reference sequence). V dropped 3 bases and J dropped 2 bases, with 10 bases sitting between them. CDR3 protein: CSASSQKNYGYTF. The CDR3 DNA is TGCAGTGCTAGTAGCCAGAAGAACTATGGCTACACCTTC.

This clonotype showed up many times. The rearrangement links TRBV7-2 to TRBJ2-1, with TRBD1 matching over 8 bases. The germline CDR1 and CDR2 sequences are SGHTA and FQGNSA. The CDR3 covers 15 residues. V was pared by 7 bases and J by 2 bases, with 7 bases of the junction left unmatched. The CDR3 nucleotides are TGTGCCAGCATGGAACGGACAGGGACCTACAATGAGCAGTTCTTC. Its protein is CASMERTGTYNEQFF.